The rows below give T cell receptor beta chains drawn from one sample of a study of radiotherapy plus CTLA-4 blockade in lung cancer. Profiling relied on immunoSEQ multiplex PCR, and the TCRdb table lists in-frame clones only, not all of them. Of 60,000 to 85,000 clones detected, around 90% appear once; the ten largest clones hold just over 0.85%. The source was peripheral blood, collected from a patient treated with radiotherapy plus ipilimumab. Every receptor here comes from a human donor with non-small cell lung cancer who had stable disease on radiotherapy plus ipilimumab. Both conserved end residues are part of each CDR3. D genes are given only for firm matches. Only part of the rows carry a size: once, few, many, or a class if the clone is expanded.

clone size: NA; D gene: NA; J gene: TRBJ2-1; V gene: TRBV7-2; CDR3 DNA: TGTGCCAGCAGCTTAGACGGTGTGGAATACAATGAGCAGTTCTTC; CDR3 protein: CASSLDGVEYNEQFF
clone size: NA; D gene: TRBD2; J gene: TRBJ2-1; V gene: TRBV7-9; CDR3 DNA: TGTGCCAGCAGCGCGGGAGAGTACAATGAGCAGTTCTTC; CDR3 protein: CASSAGEYNEQFF
clone size: NA; D gene: TRBD1; J gene: TRBJ1-1; V gene: TRBV10-3; CDR3 DNA: TGTGCCATCAGTGATACAGGGGGGGGTAACACTGAAGCTTTCTTT; CDR3 protein: CAISDTGGGNTEAFF
clone size: NA; D gene: NA; J gene: TRBJ2-3; V gene: TRBV28; CDR3 DNA: TGTGCCTCCTCTGGGGCAGATACGCAGTATTTT; CDR3 protein: CASSGADTQYF
clone size: NA; D gene: TRBD2; J gene: TRBJ2-7; V gene: TRBV5-4; CDR3 DNA: TGTGCCAGCAGCATGACTAGCGGGGGGCACTCCTACGAGCAGCACTTC; CDR3 protein: CASSMTSGGHSYEQHF
clone size: NA; D gene: NA; J gene: TRBJ2-5; V gene: TRBV7-9; CDR3 DNA: TGTGCCAGCAGCTTAGGAACCTCCTGGGGAGAGACCCAGTACTTC; CDR3 protein: CASSLGTSWGETQYF
clone size: NA; D gene: TRBD1; J gene: TRBJ1-5; V gene: TRBV5-8; CDR3 DNA: TGTGCCAGCAGCTTCGGCAGGGGGCAAAATCAGCCCCAGCATTTT; CDR3 protein: CASSFGRGQNQPQHF
clone size: NA; D gene: TRBD1; J gene: TRBJ2-1; V gene: TRBV27; CDR3 DNA: TGTGCCAGCAGTTTATCCCTCCCGGGACAGGGGCGATACAATGAGCAGTTCTTC; CDR3 protein: CASSLSLPGQGRYNEQFF
clone size: NA; D gene: NA; J gene: TRBJ2-7; V gene: TRBV30; CDR3 DNA: TGTGCCTGGGGAAGGGTCAACTCCTACGAGCAGTACTTC; CDR3 protein: CAWGRVNSYEQYF
clone size: NA; D gene: TRBD1; J gene: TRBJ1-3; V gene: TRBV2; CDR3 DNA: TGTGCCAGCACGGGACAGGGGTTCACTTTGGGAGCTGGAAACACCATATATTTT; CDR3 protein: CASTGQGFTLGAGNTIYF
clone size: NA; D gene: NA; J gene: TRBJ2-4; V gene: TRBV5-1; CDR3 DNA: TGCGCCAGCAGCCCCGACGGAGGGAACATTCAGTACTTC; CDR3 protein: CASSPDGGNIQYF
clone size: NA; D gene: NA; J gene: TRBJ1-2; V gene: TRBV7-8; CDR3 DNA: TGTGCCAGCAGCTTAGGTGTCATAGCTAACTATGGCTACACCTTC; CDR3 protein: CASSLGVIANYGYTF
clone size: NA; D gene: TRBD1; J gene: TRBJ1-4; V gene: TRBV5-1; CDR3 DNA: TGCGCCAGCAGCTCGGGACGAGGCGGGACAGGGAGGGAAAAACTGTTTTTT; CDR3 protein: CASSSGRGGTGREKLFF
clone size: NA; D gene: TRBD1; J gene: TRBJ2-3; V gene: TRBV9; CDR3 DNA: TGTGCCAGCAGCGTAGCCGGACAGGGGGTTTGGACAGATACGCAGTATTTT; CDR3 protein: CASSVAGQGVWTDTQYF
clone size: NA; D gene: NA; J gene: TRBJ1-3; V gene: TRBV5-6; CDR3 DNA: TGTGCCAGCAGCCCCGGGACGAGGAAGTCAAACACCATATATTTT; CDR3 protein: CASSPGTRKSNTIYF
clone size: NA; D gene: NA; J gene: TRBJ2-7; V gene: TRBV6-1; CDR3 DNA: TGTGCCAGCAGTGGTCAGGGACCTTACGAGCAGTACTTC; CDR3 protein: CASSGQGPYEQYF
clone size: NA; D gene: NA; J gene: TRBJ1-5; V gene: TRBV6-1; CDR3 DNA: TGTGCCAGCTCTCAGACAGCGGGGTTGCAGCCCCAGCATTTT; CDR3 protein: CASSQTAGLQPQHF
clone size: NA; D gene: TRBD2; J gene: TRBJ2-7; V gene: TRBV28; CDR3 DNA: TGTGCCACTGGGGGCAGCGGGAGGTCCTACGAGCAGTACTTC; CDR3 protein: CATGGSGRSYEQYF
clone size: NA; D gene: TRBD1; J gene: TRBJ2-3; V gene: TRBV13; CDR3 DNA: TGTGCCAGCAGCCTGAGGACAGGGCAGGCAGATACGCAGTATTTT; CDR3 protein: CASSLRTGQADTQYF
clone size: NA; D gene: NA; J gene: TRBJ1-1; V gene: TRBV6-1; CDR3 DNA: TGTGCCAGCATACCCCGGAGGTCTGACACTGAAGCTTTCTTT; CDR3 protein: CASIPRRSDTEAFF
clone size: NA; D gene: TRBD1; J gene: TRBJ2-5; V gene: TRBV19; CDR3 DNA: TGTGCCAGTAGTATGGGCAGGGGGCGAGAGACCCAGTACTTC; CDR3 protein: CASSMGRGRETQYF
clone size: NA; D gene: NA; J gene: TRBJ2-1; V gene: TRBV11-2; CDR3 DNA: TGTGCCAGCAGCTTAGAAGGGGATGAGCAGTTCTTC; CDR3 protein: CASSLEGDEQFF
clone size: once; D gene: NA; J gene: TRBJ1-3; V gene: TRBV5-1; CDR3 DNA: TGCGCCAGCAGCTTGGTGGGGAGCCCCTCTGGAAACACCATATATTTT; CDR3 protein: CASSLVGSPSGNTIYF
clone size: NA; D gene: NA; J gene: TRBJ1-2; V gene: TRBV27; CDR3 DNA: TGTGCCAGCTGGGGTTCCTATGGCTACACCTTC; CDR3 protein: CASWGSYGYTF
clone size: NA; D gene: TRBD2; J gene: TRBJ2-1; V gene: TRBV19; CDR3 DNA: TGTGCCAGTAGTATTTTATCTCAGGGGGCGAAACTAGCGGGAGATTACAATGAGCAGTTCTTC; CDR3 protein: CASSILSQGAKLAGDYNEQFF
clone size: NA; D gene: NA; J gene: TRBJ1-4; V gene: TRBV5-4; CDR3 DNA: TGTGCCAGCAGCCACCAACAGGGAGCTAATGAAAAACTGTTTTTT; CDR3 protein: CASSHQQGANEKLFF
clone size: NA; D gene: NA; J gene: TRBJ1-5; V gene: TRBV5-8; CDR3 DNA: TGTGCCAGCAGCTTTTACAATCAGCCCCAGCATTTT; CDR3 protein: CASSFYNQPQHF
clone size: NA; D gene: NA; J gene: TRBJ1-4; V gene: TRBV2; CDR3 DNA: TGTGCCAGCAGACGCATTTTAGGTGGTGAAAAACTGTTTTTT; CDR3 protein: CASRRILGGEKLFF
clone size: NA; D gene: NA; J gene: TRBJ1-1; V gene: TRBV7-2; CDR3 DNA: TGTGCCAGCAGCACGACCGTTGGAGACACTGAAGCTTTCTTT; CDR3 protein: CASSTTVGDTEAFF
clone size: NA; D gene: TRBD2; J gene: TRBJ2-7; V gene: TRBV5-1; CDR3 DNA: TGCGCCAGCCTTCTAGCGGGAGCCTACGAGCAGTACTTC; CDR3 protein: CASLLAGAYEQYF
clone size: once; D gene: NA; J gene: TRBJ2-7; V gene: TRBV28; CDR3 DNA: TGTGCCAGCAGTCTTCCTCTGGGCGAGCAGTACTTC; CDR3 protein: CASSLPLGEQYF
clone size: NA; D gene: NA; J gene: TRBJ2-3; V gene: TRBV5-6; CDR3 DNA: TGTGCCAGCAGCGACGGTGTAGGGTCCTCCACAGATACGCAGTATTTT; CDR3 protein: CASSDGVGSSTDTQYF
clone size: NA; D gene: TRBD1; J gene: TRBJ1-4; V gene: TRBV6-6; CDR3 DNA: TGTGCCAGCAGTTACGGGACAGGGTCGACGGTGCCGATTTTT; CDR3 protein: CASSYGTGSTVPIF
clone size: NA; D gene: TRBD1; J gene: TRBJ1-1; V gene: TRBV5-1; CDR3 DNA: TGCGCCAGCGTGCCGGGGGCACAGGGGTACACTGAAGCTTTCTTT; CDR3 protein: CASVPGAQGYTEAFF
clone size: NA; D gene: TRBD2; J gene: TRBJ2-1; V gene: TRBV28; CDR3 DNA: TGTGCCAGCAGTTTATCCGCTAGCGGGAGGCAGTTCTTC; CDR3 protein: CASSLSASGRQFF
clone size: NA; D gene: NA; J gene: TRBJ1-1; V gene: TRBV29-1; CDR3 DNA: TGCAGCGGTTCGAGCATTTCCGTAGTCGAAGCTTTCTTT; CDR3 protein: CSGSSISVVEAFF
clone size: once; D gene: NA; J gene: TRBJ2-3; V gene: TRBV5-8; CDR3 DNA: TGTGCCAGCAGCGCCTGGACAGTGACCACAGATACGCAGTATTTT; CDR3 protein: CASSAWTVTTDTQYF
clone size: once; D gene: NA; J gene: TRBJ2-3; V gene: TRBV9; CDR3 DNA: TGTGCCAGCAGCTTGCGCGGGGCAGCTCCTAGCACAGATACGCAGTATTTT; CDR3 protein: CASSLRGAAPSTDTQYF
clone size: once; D gene: NA; J gene: TRBJ1-6; V gene: TRBV6-1; CDR3 DNA: TGTGCCAGCAGTACCTATAATTCACCCCTCCACTTT; CDR3 protein: CASSTYNSPLHF
clone size: NA; D gene: NA; J gene: TRBJ2-2; V gene: TRBV12-5; CDR3 DNA: TGTGCTAGTGGTCCGGAGGGACAGCGAGGGAGCACCGGGGAGCTGTTTTTT; CDR3 protein: CASGPEGQRGSTGELFF
clone size: NA; D gene: NA; J gene: TRBJ1-2; V gene: TRBV2; CDR3 DNA: TGTGCCAGGTCGTCGGGGGACGGGGGCTACACCTTC; CDR3 protein: CARSSGDGGYTF
clone size: NA; D gene: NA; J gene: TRBJ2-5; V gene: TRBV28; CDR3 DNA: TGTGCCAGCAGTCTCCCCAACAGGGAAGAGACCCAGTACTTC; CDR3 protein: CASSLPNREETQYF
clone size: NA; D gene: NA; J gene: TRBJ1-2; V gene: TRBV18; CDR3 DNA: TGTGCCAGCTCACCCCTTCCACCGGACGGGGGGAAGGATGGCTACACCTTC; CDR3 protein: CASSPLPPDGGKDGYTF
clone size: once; D gene: NA; J gene: TRBJ1-2; V gene: TRBV19; CDR3 DNA: TGTGCCAGTAAGAAGGGTCCTAACTATGGCTACACCTTC; CDR3 protein: CASKKGPNYGYTF
clone size: NA; D gene: TRBD2; J gene: TRBJ2-7; V gene: TRBV10-2; CDR3 DNA: TGCGCCAGCTCCACTAGCGGGAGCTCCTACGAGCAGTACTTC; CDR3 protein: CASSTSGSSYEQYF
clone size: NA; D gene: NA; J gene: TRBJ2-7; V gene: TRBV11-1; CDR3 DNA: TGTGCCAGCAGCTTGGGACAAACGACCTACGAGCAGTACTTC; CDR3 protein: CASSLGQTTYEQYF
clone size: NA; D gene: NA; J gene: TRBJ1-6; V gene: TRBV19; CDR3 DNA: TGTGCCAGTAAAGTCCGGGACATATTATCACCCCTCCACTTT; CDR3 protein: CASKVRDILSPLHF
clone size: NA; D gene: NA; J gene: TRBJ2-7; V gene: TRBV28; CDR3 DNA: TGTGCCAGCAGCCTCCTCCACATATTAGGTTTATCCATATTTCTCTACGAGCAGTACTTC; CDR3 protein: CASSLLHILGLSIFLYEQYF
clone size: NA; D gene: NA; J gene: TRBJ2-1; V gene: TRBV7-2; CDR3 DNA: TGTGCCAGCAGCTTATGGGGGGCTGGAAATGAGCAGTTCTTC; CDR3 protein: CASSLWGAGNEQFF
clone size: NA; D gene: TRBD1; J gene: TRBJ1-1; V gene: TRBV5-8; CDR3 DNA: TGTGCCAGCAACAACAGGGGGAACACTGAAGCTTTCTTT; CDR3 protein: CASNNRGNTEAFF
clone size: NA; D gene: NA; J gene: TRBJ2-1; V gene: TRBV27; CDR3 DNA: TGTGCCAGCGGAGAGGGGGGGGCGTCCAATGAGCAGTTCTTC; CDR3 protein: CASGEGGASNEQFF
clone size: NA; D gene: NA; J gene: TRBJ1-5; V gene: TRBV21-1; CDR3 DNA: TGTGCCAGCAGCACAACTTTGGGACAAATTAGCAATCAGCCCCAGCATTTT; CDR3 protein: CASSTTLGQISNQPQHF
clone size: NA; D gene: NA; J gene: TRBJ1-2; V gene: TRBV27; CDR3 DNA: TGTGCCAGCAGCCTGAATCCGGGACCTGGCCTCTATGGCTACACCTTC; CDR3 protein: CASSLNPGPGLYGYTF
clone size: NA; D gene: NA; J gene: TRBJ1-1; V gene: TRBV5-4; CDR3 DNA: TGTGCCAGCAGCTTGGGCGGTCAGATGAACACTGAAGCTTTCTTT; CDR3 protein: CASSLGGQMNTEAFF
clone size: NA; D gene: TRBD1; J gene: TRBJ2-2; V gene: TRBV28; CDR3 DNA: TGTGCTACCGGCCCGACAGGGCTGACCGGGGAGCTGTTTTTT; CDR3 protein: CATGPTGLTGELFF
clone size: NA; D gene: TRBD1; J gene: TRBJ2-2; V gene: TRBV5-1; CDR3 DNA: TGCGCCAGCAGCTTGGCATCGGGACAGGGGAACACCGGGGAGCTGTTTTTT; CDR3 protein: CASSLASGQGNTGELFF
clone size: NA; D gene: TRBD2; J gene: TRBJ2-5; V gene: TRBV7-3; CDR3 DNA: TGTGCCAGCCGATCCAGGACTAGCGGGTGCATAGAGACCCAGTACTTC; CDR3 protein: CASRSRTSGCIETQYF
clone size: NA; D gene: TRBD2; J gene: TRBJ2-7; V gene: TRBV5-6; CDR3 DNA: TGTGCCAGCAGCTTGTGGACTAGCGGGAGTGAGCAGTACTTC; CDR3 protein: CASSLWTSGSEQYF
clone size: NA; D gene: NA; J gene: TRBJ1-1; V gene: TRBV4-1; CDR3 DNA: TGCGCCAGCAGCCAAGGGTTGCGGGGGCTGGCTGAAGCTTTCTTT; CDR3 protein: CASSQGLRGLAEAFF